The rows below give T cell receptor beta chains drawn from one sample of a study of cytomegalovirus exposure and HLA in healthy donors. Method: immunoSEQ multiplex PCR; TCRdb's copy keeps in-frame clones and lacks some. This sample has roughly 100,000 clones, with over 70% found just once. The sequencing input was PBMCs. These receptors all come from a female donor in good health and CMV-seronegative. Both conserved end residues are part of each CDR3. A D gene is named only where the DNA matches it firmly. The size field is filled for only some rows; it gives once, few, many or a size class.

cdr3_length d_call clone_size j_call v_call cdr3_aa cdr3_nt
13 NA NA TRBJ1-1 TRBV29-1 CSVATSLQPEAFF TGCAGCGTTGCGACATCCCTCCAACCTGAAGCTTTCTTT
16 NA NA TRBJ1-4 TRBV6-4 CASRDTLGGVSEKLFF TGTGCCAGCAGAGATACCCTAGGGGGGGTAAGTGAAAAACTGTTTTTT
15 TRBD1 NA TRBJ1-1 TRBV13 CASSFAGTGPAEAFF TGTGCCAGCAGCTTCGCAGGGACAGGGCCCGCGGAAGCTTTCTTT
14 TRBD1 NA TRBJ2-7 TRBV19 CASSPGQVTYEQYF TGTGCCAGTAGCCCTGGACAGGTAACCTACGAGCAGTACTTC
15 NA once TRBJ2-3 TRBV11-3 CASSLDGIGTDTQYF TGTGCCAGCAGCTTAGACGGGATTGGCACAGATACGCAGTATTTT
15 NA NA TRBJ2-7 TRBV6-5 CASSYSNQGRGEQYF TGTGCCAGCAGTTACTCGAATCAGGGCAGGGGCGAGCAGTACTTC
16 NA few TRBJ2-7 TRBV11-3 CASSSTGISNAYEQYF TGTGCCAGCAGCTCAACCGGGATTTCTAATGCGTACGAGCAGTACTTC
16 NA NA TRBJ1-2 TRBV4-2 CASSQDLQGSNYGYTF TGTGCCAGCAGCCAAGATCTTCAGGGGTCTAACTATGGCTACACCTTC
20 TRBD2 NA TRBJ2-3 TRBV15 CATRPRGSSGRWYRTDTQYF TGTGCCACCAGGCCAAGGGGTAGTAGCGGGAGGTGGTATAGGACAGATACGCAGTATTTT
14 TRBD1 NA TRBJ2-7 TRBV18 CASSPPGQGYEQYF TGTGCCAGCTCACCACCGGGACAGGGGTACGAGCAGTACTTC
14 TRBD1 NA TRBJ1-4 TRBV9 CASSAGTGNEKLFF TGTGCCAGCAGCGCCGGGACAGGGAATGAAAAACTGTTTTTT
14 TRBD2 NA TRBJ2-1 TRBV7-8 CASSHSGGGYEQFF TGTGCCAGCAGCCACTCGGGGGGGGGTTACGAGCAGTTCTTC
13 TRBD1 NA TRBJ1-2 TRBV28 CASRDRAIYGYTF TGTGCCAGCAGGGACAGGGCCATCTATGGCTACACCTTC
11 NA NA TRBJ2-1 TRBV20-1 CSARADNEQFF TGCAGTGCTAGGGCGGACAATGAGCAGTTCTTC
14 NA few TRBJ2-1 TRBV5-5 CASLARGTGNEQFF TGTGCCAGCCTAGCCCGTGGGACTGGCAATGAGCAGTTCTTC
15 TRBD2 NA TRBJ2-1 TRBV19 CASSTGTSAHNEQFF TGTGCCAGTAGTACGGGGACTAGCGCCCACAATGAGCAGTTCTTC
16 TRBD2 NA TRBJ2-5 TRBV11-2 CASSQMGGSVQETQYF TGTGCCAGCAGCCAAATGGGGGGGTCCGTCCAAGAGACCCAGTACTTC
15 NA few TRBJ2-7 TRBV11-2 CASSPLDRLSYEQYF TGTGCCAGCAGCCCTCTCGACAGGCTCTCCTACGAGCAGTACTTC
16 TRBD2 NA TRBJ2-7 TRBV2 CASRAIGGAGSYEQYF TGTGCCAGCCGAGCAATAGGTGGAGCGGGATCCTACGAGCAGTACTTC
13 NA few TRBJ1-3 TRBV13 CASSLASGNTIYF TGTGCCAGCAGCTTGGCATCTGGAAACACCATATATTTT
14 TRBD1 once TRBJ1-4 TRBV4-1 CASSQVKGGAELFF TGCGCCAGCAGCCAAGTGAAAGGGGGCGCCGAACTGTTTTTT
17 TRBD2 NA TRBJ2-1 TRBV27 CASSLALLAGDVGEQFF TGTGCCAGCAGCCTCGCCCTACTAGCGGGAGATGTCGGTGAGCAGTTCTTC
16 TRBD1 NA TRBJ2-7 TRBV18 CASSPRPGQLGYEQYF TGTGCCAGCTCACCTAGGCCGGGACAGCTCGGCTACGAGCAGTACTTC
12 NA NA TRBJ2-1 TRBV29-1 CSVLLARHEQFF TGCAGCGTTCTGCTAGCGAGGCATGAGCAGTTCTTC
16 NA once TRBJ1-4 TRBV27 CASRLYPGATNEKLFF TGTGCCAGCAGACTATACCCGGGGGCAACTAATGAAAAACTGTTTTTT
13 NA NA TRBJ2-3 TRBV7-7 CASSLQVRDTQYF TGTGCTAGCAGCTTACAAGTGAGAGATACGCAGTATTTT
15 TRBD1 NA TRBJ2-7 TRBV28 CASSKVGTGAYEQYF TGTGCCAGCAGTAAGGTCGGGACAGGGGCCTACGAGCAGTACTTC
15 NA NA TRBJ2-1 TRBV28 CASSRQTSSYNEQFF TGTGCCAGCAGTAGACAGACGAGCTCCTACAATGAGCAGTTCTTC
15 TRBD2 NA TRBJ2-5 TRBV27 CASSGTSGSGETQYF TGTGCCAGCAGCGGGACTAGCGGGAGCGGGGAGACCCAGTACTTC
14 TRBD1 NA TRBJ2-7 TRBV4-3 CASSQDRGSYEQYF TGCGCCAGCAGCCAGGACAGGGGGTCATACGAGCAGTACTTC
14 NA NA TRBJ2-7 TRBV28 CASSFDQGYYEQYF TGTGCCAGCAGTTTTGACCAGGGGTACTACGAGCAGTACTTC
14 NA few TRBJ1-1 TRBV11-2 CASSLGLRNTEAFF TGTGCCAGCAGCTTGGGGCTTAGGAACACTGAAGCTTTCTTT
14 NA NA TRBJ2-7 TRBV6-6 CASTYGRGSYEQYF TGTGCCAGCACCTACGGGCGGGGCTCCTACGAGCAGTACTTC
14 NA NA TRBJ1-6 TRBV6-6 CASSYSGANSPLHF TGTGCCAGCAGTTACTCTGGGGCAAATTCACCCCTCCACTTT
14 NA NA TRBJ2-7 TRBV27 CASRGRGSYFEQYF TGTGCCAGCAGGGGGAGGGGGAGCTACTTCGAGCAGTACTTC